The sample holds a few counts of the clone carrying this TCR beta chain. Germline V lookup: CDR1 DFQATT, CDR2 SNEGSKA (reference sequence). J gave up 0 bases and V 4 bases, and 8 bases lay outside the gene matches. This CDR3 has 15 amino acids. This sample was included in a study of type 1 and type 2 diabetes patients. Genomic DNA was the PCR template. A primer set of 30 forward and 13 reverse primers amplified the CDR3. From the multiplex PCR reads, TCRdb called clonotypes with MiXCR, one entry per CDR3 protein. The table lists 270,000 or so distinct CDR3 sequences, approximately 50% of them singletons.

The chain combines TRBV20-1 with TRBJ1-2, with 7 positions matching TRBD1. Sequenced sample: peripheral blood mononuclear cells (PBMCs). The sequence came from a man aged 18 to 30 with type 2 diabetes. In DNA, the CDR3 is TGCAGTGCTATTCCCTTTGGACAGGCTAACTATGGCTACACCTTC. The encoded protein is CSAIPFGQANYGYTF.